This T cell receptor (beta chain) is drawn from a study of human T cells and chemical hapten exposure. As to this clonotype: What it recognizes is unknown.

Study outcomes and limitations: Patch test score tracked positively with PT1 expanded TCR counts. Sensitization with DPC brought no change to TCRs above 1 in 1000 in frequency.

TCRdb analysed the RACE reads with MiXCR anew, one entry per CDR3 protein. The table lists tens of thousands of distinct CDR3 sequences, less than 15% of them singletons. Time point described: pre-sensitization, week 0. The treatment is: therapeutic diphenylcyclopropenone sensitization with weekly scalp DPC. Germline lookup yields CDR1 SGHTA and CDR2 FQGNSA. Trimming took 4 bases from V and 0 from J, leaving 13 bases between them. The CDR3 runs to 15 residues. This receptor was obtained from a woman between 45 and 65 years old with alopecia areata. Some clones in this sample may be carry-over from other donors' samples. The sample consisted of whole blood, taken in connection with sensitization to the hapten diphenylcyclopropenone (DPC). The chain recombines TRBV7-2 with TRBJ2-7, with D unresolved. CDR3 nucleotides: TGTGCCAGCAGCTCGTCGGACCGTCGCTCCTACGAGCAGTACTTC. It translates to CASSSSDRRSYEQYF.